This is a list of T cell receptor beta chains from one sample in a study of blood T cell repertoires in COVID-19. The data were produced by immunoSEQ multiplex PCR, yet TCRdb's version contains in-frame clones alone and is incomplete. The profile shows under 250,000 clones, about 85% of them singletons. The sample was peripheral blood. Every receptor here comes from a man aged 18 to 30 with active or convalescent COVID-19. Both conserved end residues are part of each CDR3. The order of the fields is J gene, D gene, V gene, CDR3 DNA, CDR3 protein. A D gene is named only where the DNA matches it firmly.

>TRBJ2-1|TRBD2|TRBV14
TGTGCCAGCAGCCTAATGACTAGCGGGGTTAATGAGCAGTTCTTC
CASSLMTSGVNEQFF
>TRBJ1-5|.|TRBV19
TGTGCCAGTAGTACCACAGGGACCTGGGGCAATCAGCCCCAGCATTTT
CASSTTGTWGNQPQHF
>TRBJ1-1|.|TRBV10-2
TGCGCCAGCAGTCCTGGACAGAGGCAAGCTTTCTTT
CASSPGQRQAFF
>TRBJ1-1|.|TRBV28
TGTGCCAGTCGAAACAGGGAGACGAACACTGAAGCTTTCTTT
CASRNRETNTEAFF
>TRBJ2-7|TRBD1|TRBV6-5
TGTGCCAGCAGTCGCCGAGAAGGGGGCGAGAACGAGCAGTACTTC
CASSRREGGENEQYF
>TRBJ2-1|.|TRBV6-2/TRBV6-3
TGTGCCAGCAGTTACCCCTCGGACAGCCTCTCATTCTCCTACAATGAGCAGTTCTTC
CASSYPSDSLSFSYNEQFF
>TRBJ2-5|.|TRBV3-1/TRBV3-2
TGTGCCAGCAGCCAACGGGACCAAGAGACCCAGTACTTC
CASSQRDQETQYF
>TRBJ2-7|TRBD2|TRBV11-2
TGTGCCAGCAGCTTAGAGGGAATAGCGGGAGGAGGAAGAAACGAGCAGTACTTC
CASSLEGIAGGGRNEQYF
>TRBJ2-2|.|TRBV14
TGTGCCAGCAGCGAGGGCAGACCCGCGAACACCGGGGAGCTGTTTTTT
CASSEGRPANTGELFF
>TRBJ2-7|.|TRBV4-3
TGCGCCAGCAGCCCGGCCCAAGACAGGTTCTACGAGCAGTACTTC
CASSPAQDRFYEQYF
>TRBJ1-4|.|TRBV15
TGTGCCACCGGGGCCTTCAGGGGATCTAATGAAAAACTGTTTTTT
CATGAFRGSNEKLFF
>TRBJ1-2|.|TRBV5-4
TGTGCCAGCAGCCCTGATAGGACAGCGAGATATGGCTACACCTTC
CASSPDRTARYGYTF
>TRBJ1-1|.|TRBV19
TGTGCCAGTTCCTATGGGGGGGACGTTGTGGATGGAGCTTTCTTT
CASSYGGDVVDGAFF
>TRBJ1-5|TRBD1|TRBV27
TGTGCCAGCAGCATGACAGGGATAGGGGGCCAGCCCCAGCATTTT
CASSMTGIGGQPQHF